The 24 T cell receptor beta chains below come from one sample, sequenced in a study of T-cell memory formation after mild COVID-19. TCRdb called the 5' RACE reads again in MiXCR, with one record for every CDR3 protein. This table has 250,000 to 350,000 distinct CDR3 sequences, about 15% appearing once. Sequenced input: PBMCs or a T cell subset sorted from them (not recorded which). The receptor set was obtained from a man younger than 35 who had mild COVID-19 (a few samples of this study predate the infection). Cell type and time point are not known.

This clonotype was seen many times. The CDR3, as DNA: TGCGCCAGCAGCTACTTGGGGGTGTCGCGGGAAAAACTGTTTTTT. Protein: CASSYLGVSREKLFF. This chain connects TRBV5-1 to TRBJ1-4, with D possibly TRBD1 on 5 matching bases. V lost 3 bases and J lost 8, with 17 bases in between. Germline V lookup: CDR1 SGHRS, CDR2 YFSETQ. The CDR3 has 15 amino acids.

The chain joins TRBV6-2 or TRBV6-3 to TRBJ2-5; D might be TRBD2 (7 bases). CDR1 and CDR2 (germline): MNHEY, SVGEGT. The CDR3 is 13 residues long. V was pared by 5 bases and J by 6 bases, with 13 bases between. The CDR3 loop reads CASSRGAIQTQYF. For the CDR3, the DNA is TGTGCCAGCAGTCGGGGGGCAATTCAGACCCAGTACTTC.

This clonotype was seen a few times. The CDR3 DNA is TGTGCCAGCAGCCCGAGGGGGGATAACGAGCAGTACGTC. This translates into CASSPRGDNEQYV. The chain combines TRBV11-2 with TRBJ2-7; D is tentatively TRBD1 or TRBD2 (6 bases each). CDR3 length: 13 amino acids. Per germline, CDR1 SGHAT and CDR2 FQNNGV. Trimming stripped 5 bases from V and 5 bases from J, with 13 bases between.

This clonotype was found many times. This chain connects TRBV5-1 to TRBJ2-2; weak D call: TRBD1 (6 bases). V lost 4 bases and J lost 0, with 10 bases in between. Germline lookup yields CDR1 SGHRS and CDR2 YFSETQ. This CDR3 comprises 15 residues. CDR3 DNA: TGCGCCAGCAGCCGTGGGACATCGAACACCGGGGAGCTGTTTTTT. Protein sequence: CASSRGTSNTGELFF.

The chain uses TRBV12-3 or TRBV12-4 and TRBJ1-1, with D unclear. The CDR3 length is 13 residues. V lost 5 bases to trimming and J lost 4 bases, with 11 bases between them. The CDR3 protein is CASSPQGSTEAFF. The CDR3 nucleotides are TGTGCCAGCAGTCCCCAAGGGAGCACTGAAGCTTTCTTT.

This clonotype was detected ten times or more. CDR3 DNA: TGCAGTGGGGGTCAGGGCTCTGGGGCCAACGTCCTGACTTTC. Protein: CSGGQGSGANVLTF. This chain connects TRBV20-1 to TRBJ2-6, with D possibly matching TRBD1 (5 bases). The V end lost 7 bases, the J end lost 0 bases, and 10 bases lay between the germline ends. From germline, CDR1 is DFQATT and CDR2 SNEGSKA (reference sequence). CDR3 size: 14 residues.

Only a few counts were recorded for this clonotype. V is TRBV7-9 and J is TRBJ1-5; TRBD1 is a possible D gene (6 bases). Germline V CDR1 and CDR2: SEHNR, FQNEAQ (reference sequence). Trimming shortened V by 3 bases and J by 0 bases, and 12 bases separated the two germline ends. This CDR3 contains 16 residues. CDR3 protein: CASSFGTPASNQPQHF. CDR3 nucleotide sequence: TGTGCCAGCAGCTTTGGGACACCAGCTAGCAATCAGCCCCAGCATTTT.

DNA of the CDR3: TGTGCCAGCAGCCCCCCCTCCTACAATGAGCAGTTCTTC. It codes for CASSPPSYNEQFF. The chain links TRBV9 to TRBJ2-1; no clear D gene. Looked up from germline, CDR1 is SGDLS and CDR2 is YYNGEE. With 4 bases removed from V and 0 bases from J, the gap between germline ends came to 5 bases. The CDR3 is 13 amino acids.

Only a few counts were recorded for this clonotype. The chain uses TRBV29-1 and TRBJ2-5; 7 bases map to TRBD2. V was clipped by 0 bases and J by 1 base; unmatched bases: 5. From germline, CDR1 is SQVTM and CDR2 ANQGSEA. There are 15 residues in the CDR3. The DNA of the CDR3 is TGCAGCGTTGAAGACGCGCGGGGGTTCCAAGAGACCCAGTACTTC. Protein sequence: CSVEDARGFQETQYF.

CDR3 nucleotide sequence: TGTGCCAGCAGCGGGGGAGGGGCGACGGAGGACACCGGGGAGCTGTTTTTT. As protein: CASSGGGATEDTGELFF. This chain uses TRBV7-9 with TRBJ2-2; the match to TRBD2 covers 7 bases. This CDR3 has 17 amino acids. Germline assignment: CDR1 SEHNR and CDR2 FQNEAQ (reference sequence). The V gene end was trimmed by 5 bases and the J gene end by 3 bases; junction bases not matched to a gene: 12.

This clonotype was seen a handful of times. DNA for the CDR3: TGCAGTGCTAGAAAGCCCCTCGGGGCGGGTGAGCAGTTCTTC. Translation: CSARKPLGAGEQFF. This rearrangement joins TRBV20-1 to TRBJ2-1; possibly TRBD1 or TRBD2 for D (5 bases each). The CDR3 runs 14 residues. Trimming stripped 2 bases from V and 9 bases from J, with 17 bases between. Germline V gene sequence: CDR1 DFQATT, CDR2 SNEGSKA (reference sequence).

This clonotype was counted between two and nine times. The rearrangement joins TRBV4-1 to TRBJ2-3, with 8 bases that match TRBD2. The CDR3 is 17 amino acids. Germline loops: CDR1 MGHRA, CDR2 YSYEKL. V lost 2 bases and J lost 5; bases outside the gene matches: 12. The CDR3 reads CASSQIGSFAGGDTQYF. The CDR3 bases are TGCGCCAGCAGCCAAATCGGTAGTTTTGCGGGAGGAGATACGCAGTATTTT.

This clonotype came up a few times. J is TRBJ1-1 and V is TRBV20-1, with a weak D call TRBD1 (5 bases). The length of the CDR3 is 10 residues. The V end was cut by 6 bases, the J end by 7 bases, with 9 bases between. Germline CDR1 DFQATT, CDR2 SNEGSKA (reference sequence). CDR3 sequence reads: CSATGHEAFF. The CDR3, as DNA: TGCAGTGCCACCGGACATGAAGCTTTCTTT.

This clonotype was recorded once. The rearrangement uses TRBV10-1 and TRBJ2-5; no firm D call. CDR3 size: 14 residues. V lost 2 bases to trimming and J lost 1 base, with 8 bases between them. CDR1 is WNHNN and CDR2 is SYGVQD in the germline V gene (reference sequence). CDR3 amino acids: CASSETRIQETQYF. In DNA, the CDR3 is TGCGCCAGCAGTGAGACTCGCATCCAAGAGACCCAGTACTTC.

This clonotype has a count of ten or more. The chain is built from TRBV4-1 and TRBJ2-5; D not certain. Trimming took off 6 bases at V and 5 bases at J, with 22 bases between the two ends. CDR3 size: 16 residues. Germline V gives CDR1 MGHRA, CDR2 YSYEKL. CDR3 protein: CASSGDGFSAPETQYF. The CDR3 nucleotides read TGCGCCAGCAGTGGAGACGGGTTCTCTGCGCCCGAGACCCAGTACTTC.

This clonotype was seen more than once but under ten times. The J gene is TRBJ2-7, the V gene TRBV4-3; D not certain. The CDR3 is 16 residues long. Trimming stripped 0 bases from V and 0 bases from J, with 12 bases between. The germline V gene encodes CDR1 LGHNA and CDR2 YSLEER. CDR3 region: CASSQDMAPLSYEQYF. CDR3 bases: TGCGCCAGCAGCCAAGATATGGCACCGCTCTCCTACGAGCAGTACTTC.

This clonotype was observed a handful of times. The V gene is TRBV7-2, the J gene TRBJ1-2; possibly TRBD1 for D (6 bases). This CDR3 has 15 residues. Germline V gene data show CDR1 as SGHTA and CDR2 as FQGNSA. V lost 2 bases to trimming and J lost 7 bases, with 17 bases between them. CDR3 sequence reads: CASSLRGTQVLGYTF. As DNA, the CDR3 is TGTGCCAGCAGCTTAAGGGGGACCCAGGTTCTTGGCTACACCTTC. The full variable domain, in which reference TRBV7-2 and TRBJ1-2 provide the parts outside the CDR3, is GAGVSQSPSNKVTEKGKDVELRCDPISGHTALYWYRQSLGQGLEFLIYFQGNSAPDKSGLPSDRFSAERTGGSVSTLTIQRTQQEDSAVYLCASSLRGTQVLGYTFGSGTRLTVV.

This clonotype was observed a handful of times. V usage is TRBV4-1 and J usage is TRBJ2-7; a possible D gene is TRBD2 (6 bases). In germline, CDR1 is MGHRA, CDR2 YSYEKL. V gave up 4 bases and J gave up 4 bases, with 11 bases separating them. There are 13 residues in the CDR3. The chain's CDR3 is CASSLEGKYEQYF. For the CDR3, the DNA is TGCGCCAGCAGCCTGGAGGGGAAATACGAGCAGTACTTC.

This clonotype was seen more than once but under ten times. The CDR3 reads CASSQGAGTTINEQFF. CDR3 DNA sequence: TGCGCCAGCAGCCAAGGTGCTGGGACTACGATCAATGAGCAGTTCTTC. This chain uses TRBV4-1 with TRBJ2-1; 7 bases are a match to TRBD2. The germline gives CDR1 MGHRA, CDR2 YSYEKL. The CDR3 sequence is 16 residues long. Trimming at V came to 1 base and at J to 6 bases, leaving 9 bases not matched to a gene.

The CDR3 spells CASTLRGDTEAFF. CDR3 in DNA: TGTGCCAGCACCCTGCGGGGGGACACTGAAGCTTTCTTT. This rearrangement joins TRBV2 to TRBJ1-1, with TRBD1 as a possible D gene (5 bases). The V gene's germline CDR1 is SNHLY and CDR2 FYNNEI. The CDR3 has 13 residues. The V and J ends lost 7 bases and 3 bases respectively, with 12 bases between them.

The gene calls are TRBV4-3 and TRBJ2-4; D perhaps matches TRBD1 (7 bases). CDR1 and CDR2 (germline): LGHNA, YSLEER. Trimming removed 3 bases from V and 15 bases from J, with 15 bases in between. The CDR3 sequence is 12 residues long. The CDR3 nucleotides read TGCGCCAGCAGCCAGGAGGGACAGAGGTTGTACTTC. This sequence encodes CASSQEGQRLYF.

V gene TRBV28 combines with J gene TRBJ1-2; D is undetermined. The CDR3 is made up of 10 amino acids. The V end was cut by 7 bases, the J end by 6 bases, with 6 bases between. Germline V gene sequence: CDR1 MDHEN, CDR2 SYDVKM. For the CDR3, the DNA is TGTGCCAGCAACCGGAATGGCTACACCTTC. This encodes CASNRNGYTF.

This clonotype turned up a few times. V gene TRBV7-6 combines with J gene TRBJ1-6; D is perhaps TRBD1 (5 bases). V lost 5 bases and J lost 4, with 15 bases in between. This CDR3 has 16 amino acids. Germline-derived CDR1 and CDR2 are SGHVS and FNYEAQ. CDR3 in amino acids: CASSASTEVYNSPLHF. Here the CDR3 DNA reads TGTGCCAGCAGCGCCTCGACAGAAGTATATAATTCACCCCTCCACTTT.

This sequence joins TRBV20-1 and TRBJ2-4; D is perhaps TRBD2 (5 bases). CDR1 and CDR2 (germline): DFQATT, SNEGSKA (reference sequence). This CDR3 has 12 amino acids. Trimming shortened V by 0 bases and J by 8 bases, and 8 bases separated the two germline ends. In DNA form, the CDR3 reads TGCAGTGCTAGAGATCTAGCTGACATTCAGTACTTC. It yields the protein CSARDLADIQYF.